This T cell receptor (beta chain) was identified during a study of T cells in Graves' hyperthyroidism and ophthalmopathy. Study-wide findings and caveats: Expanded thyroid clonotypes (above 0.001) were mostly also found in blood.

From RNA transcripts, TCR beta CDR3 regions were amplified. TCR CDR3 regions were first amplified by RT-PCR with HTBI primers. TCRdb processed the multiplex PCR reads anew with MiXCR; each CDR3 protein has one entry. The table includes fewer than 300,000 distinct CDR3 sequences, about 25% detected once. On this clonotype itself: The antigen is unknown.

The V end lost 4 bases, the J end lost 2 bases, and 8 bases lay between the germline ends. Germline lookup yields CDR1 SGHDN and CDR2 FVKESK. The CDR3 covers 14 residues. Hyperthyroidism, newly diagnosed and lasting under 2 months, affected patients aged 18 to 65. The study left out patients who had uncontrolled infection, other autoimmune disease, pregnancy or lactation. V and J are TRBV14 and TRBJ2-2; D gene unclear. The receptor comes from a man aged 40-50 years with Graves' hyperthyroidism that later progressed to Graves' ophthalmopathy. Sequences were obtained from blood. Here the CDR3 reads CASSPYINTGELFF. CDR3 DNA: TGTGCCAGCAGCCCCTACATCAACACCGGGGAGCTGTTTTTT.